Listed below are T cell receptor beta chains from one sample, sequenced in a study of T cells in localized non-small cell lung cancer. Some clones are missing from TCRdb's copy, which holds only in-frame ones; the method was immunoSEQ multiplex PCR. In the table there are around 18,000 clones, about four fifths of which are singletons. This material consisted of peripheral blood, taken before any cancer treatment. These receptors all stem from a female donor aged 60 or older with stage I lung adenocarcinoma. The CDR3 runs from the conserved cysteine through the conserved F or W. A D gene is named only where the DNA matches it firmly. A row's size may be missing; if present it is once, few, many or a size class.

V	J	D	size	DNA	CDR3
TRBV19	TRBJ1-2	.	.	TGTGCCAGTAGTATCCGAAGCTATGGCTACACCTTC	CASSIRSYGYTF
TRBV18	TRBJ2-3	TRBD2	.	TGTGCCAGCTCACCACCGTCTAGCGGGGCGGTAGATACGCAGTATTTT	CASSPPSSGAVDTQYF
TRBV30	TRBJ1-1	.	.	TGTGCCTGGAAAAGGACGTTGAACACTGAAGCTTTCTTT	CAWKRTLNTEAFF
TRBV7-6	TRBJ2-7	.	.	TGTGCCAGCAGCTTAGGTTTTGGGTACGAGCAGTACTTC	CASSLGFGYEQYF
TRBV7-9	TRBJ1-5	.	once	TGTGCCAGCAGCTTGGGGGGAACTTGGCCCCAGCATTTT	CASSLGGTWPQHF
TRBV19	TRBJ1-1	.	once	TGTGCCAGTAGGTTCGTCATGAACACTGAAGCTTTCTTT	CASRFVMNTEAFF
TRBV5-6	TRBJ1-1	.	.	TGTGCCAGCAGCTTGGACAAAAGCATAAAAGCTTTCTTT	CASSLDKSIKAFF
TRBV7-9	TRBJ1-1	.	.	TGTGCCAGCAGCAACGTGGCTAACACTGAAGCTTTCTTT	CASSNVANTEAFF
TRBV7-3	TRBJ2-1	TRBD1	.	TGTGCCAGCAGCTTAAACCCGGGACAGTACAATGAGCAGTTCTTC	CASSLNPGQYNEQFF
TRBV30	TRBJ2-1	.	.	TGTGCCTGGAGTGTACCGGGGGAGCAGTTCTTC	CAWSVPGEQFF
TRBV11-2	TRBJ2-7	.	.	TGTGCCAGCAGATCACTTAGGGGGGGGCTGAGGACCTACGAGCAGTACTTC	CASRSLRGGLRTYEQYF
TRBV18	TRBJ1-4	.	.	TGTGCCAGCTCACCACGAACAGGGACTAATGAAAAACTGTTTTTT	CASSPRTGTNEKLFF
TRBV13	TRBJ1-5	.	.	TGTGCCAGCAGCTTAGGCGTAAGGGCGCCTCAGCCCCAGCATTTT	CASSLGVRAPQPQHF
TRBV2	TRBJ2-7	.	.	TGTGCCAGCAGTGAAACGACAGACTCCTACGAGCAGTACTTC	CASSETTDSYEQYF